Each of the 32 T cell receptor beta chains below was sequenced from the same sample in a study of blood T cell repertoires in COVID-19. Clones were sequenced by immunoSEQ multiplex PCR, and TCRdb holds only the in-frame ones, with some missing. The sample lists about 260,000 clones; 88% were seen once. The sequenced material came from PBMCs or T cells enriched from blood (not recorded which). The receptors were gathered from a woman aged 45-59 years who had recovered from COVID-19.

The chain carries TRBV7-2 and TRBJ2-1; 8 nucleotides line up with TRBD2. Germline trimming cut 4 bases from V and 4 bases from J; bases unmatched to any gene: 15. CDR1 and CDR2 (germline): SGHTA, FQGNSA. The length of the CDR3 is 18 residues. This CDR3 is CASSSPLLAGPSYNEQFF. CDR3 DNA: TGTGCCAGCAGCTCGCCGCTTCTAGCGGGCCCGTCGTACAATGAGCAGTTCTTC.

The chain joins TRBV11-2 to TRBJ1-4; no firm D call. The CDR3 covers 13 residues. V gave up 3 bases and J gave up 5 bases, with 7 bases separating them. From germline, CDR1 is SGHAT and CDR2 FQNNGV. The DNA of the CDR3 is TGTGCCAGCAGCTTTTCGGGGAATGAAAAACTGTTTTTT. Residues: CASSFSGNEKLFF.

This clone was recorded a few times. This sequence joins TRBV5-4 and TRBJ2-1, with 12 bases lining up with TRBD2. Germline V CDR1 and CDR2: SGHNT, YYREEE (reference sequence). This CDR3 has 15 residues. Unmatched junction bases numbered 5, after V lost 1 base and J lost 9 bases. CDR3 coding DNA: TGTGCCAGCAGCTTGAGACTAGCGGGAGACGTTGAGCAGTTCTTC. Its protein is CASSLRLAGDVEQFF.

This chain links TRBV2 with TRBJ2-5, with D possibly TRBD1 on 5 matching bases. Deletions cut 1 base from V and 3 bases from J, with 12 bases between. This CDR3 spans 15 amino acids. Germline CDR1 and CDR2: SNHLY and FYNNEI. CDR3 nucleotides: TGTGCCAGCAGTGAAGTCATGACAGCAGAAGAGACCCAGTACTTC. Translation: CASSEVMTAEETQYF.

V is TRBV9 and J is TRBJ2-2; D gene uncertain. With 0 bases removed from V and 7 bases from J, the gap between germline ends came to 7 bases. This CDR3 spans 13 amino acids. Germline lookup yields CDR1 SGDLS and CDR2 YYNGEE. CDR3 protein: CASSVVSSGELFF. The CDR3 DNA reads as TGTGCCAGCAGCGTAGTGAGTAGCGGGGAGCTGTTTTTT. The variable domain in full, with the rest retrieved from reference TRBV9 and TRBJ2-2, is DSGVTQTPKHLITATGQRVTLRCSPRSGDLSVYWYQQSLDQGLQFLIQYYNGEERAKGNILERFSAQQFPDLHSELNLSSLELGDSALYFCASSVVSSGELFFGEGSRLTVL.

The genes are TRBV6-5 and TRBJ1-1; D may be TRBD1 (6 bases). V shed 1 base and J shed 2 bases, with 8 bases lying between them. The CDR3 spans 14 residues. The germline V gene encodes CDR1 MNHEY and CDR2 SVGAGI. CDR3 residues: CASSYLQGNTEAFF. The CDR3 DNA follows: TGTGCCAGCAGTTACTTACAGGGTAACACTGAAGCTTTCTTT.

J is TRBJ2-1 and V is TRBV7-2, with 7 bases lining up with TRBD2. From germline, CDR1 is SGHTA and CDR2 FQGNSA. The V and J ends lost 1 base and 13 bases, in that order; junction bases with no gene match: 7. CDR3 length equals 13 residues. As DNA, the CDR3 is TGTGCCAGCAGCTTAGATACGGGGACTACTCAGTTCTTC. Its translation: CASSLDTGTTQFF.

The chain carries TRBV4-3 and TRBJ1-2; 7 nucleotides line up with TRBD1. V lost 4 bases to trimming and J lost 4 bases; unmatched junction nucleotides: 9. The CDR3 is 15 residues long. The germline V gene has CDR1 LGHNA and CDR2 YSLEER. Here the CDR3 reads CASSRTTGQPYGYTF. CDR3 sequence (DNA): TGCGCCAGCAGCCGAACAACGGGACAGCCCTATGGCTACACCTTC.

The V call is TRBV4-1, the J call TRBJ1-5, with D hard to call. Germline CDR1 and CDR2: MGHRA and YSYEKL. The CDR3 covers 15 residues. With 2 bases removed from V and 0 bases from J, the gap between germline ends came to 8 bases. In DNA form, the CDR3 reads TGCGCCAGCAGCCAAAAACTCAATAGCAATCAGCCCCAGCATTTT. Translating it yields CASSQKLNSNQPQHF.

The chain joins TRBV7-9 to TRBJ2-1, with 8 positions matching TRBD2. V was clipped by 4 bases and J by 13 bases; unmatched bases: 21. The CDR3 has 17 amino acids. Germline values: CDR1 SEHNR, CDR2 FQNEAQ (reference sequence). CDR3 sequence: CASSSHNGGRNLKAQFF. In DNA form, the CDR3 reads TGTGCCAGCAGCTCCCATAATGGCGGGAGGAACCTCAAAGCTCAGTTCTTC.

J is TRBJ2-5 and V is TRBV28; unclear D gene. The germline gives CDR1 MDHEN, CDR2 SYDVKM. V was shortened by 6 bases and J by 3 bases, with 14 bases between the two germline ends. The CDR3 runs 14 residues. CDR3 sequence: CASRPAGGEETQYF. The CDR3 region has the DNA TGTGCCAGCAGACCCGCAGGTGGCGAAGAGACCCAGTACTTC.

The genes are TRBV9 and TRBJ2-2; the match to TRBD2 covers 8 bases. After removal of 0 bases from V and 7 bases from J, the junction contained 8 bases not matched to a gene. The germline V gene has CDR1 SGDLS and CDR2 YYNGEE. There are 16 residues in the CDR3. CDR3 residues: CASSVGSSGRNGELFF. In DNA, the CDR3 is TGTGCCAGCAGCGTAGGGTCTAGCGGGCGAAACGGGGAGCTGTTTTTT.

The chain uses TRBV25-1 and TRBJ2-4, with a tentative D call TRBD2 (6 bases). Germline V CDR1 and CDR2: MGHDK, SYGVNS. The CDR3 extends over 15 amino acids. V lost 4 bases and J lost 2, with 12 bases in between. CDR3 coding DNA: TGTGCCAGCAGTGGCGGGGCCCGGACCAAAAACATTCAGTACTTC. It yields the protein CASSGGARTKNIQYF.

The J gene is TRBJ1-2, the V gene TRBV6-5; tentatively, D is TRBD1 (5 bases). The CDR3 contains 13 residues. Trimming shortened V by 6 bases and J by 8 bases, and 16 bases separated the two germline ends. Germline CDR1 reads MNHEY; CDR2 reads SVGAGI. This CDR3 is CASREGTAKGYTF. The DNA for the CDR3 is TGTGCCAGCAGGGAGGGGACGGCCAAAGGCTACACCTTC.

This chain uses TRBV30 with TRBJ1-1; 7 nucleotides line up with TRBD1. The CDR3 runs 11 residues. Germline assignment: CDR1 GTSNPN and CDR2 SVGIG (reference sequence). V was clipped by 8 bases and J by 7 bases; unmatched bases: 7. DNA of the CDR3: TGTGCCCGGGGTAGGGGGCATGAAGCTTTCTTT. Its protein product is CARGRGHEAFF.

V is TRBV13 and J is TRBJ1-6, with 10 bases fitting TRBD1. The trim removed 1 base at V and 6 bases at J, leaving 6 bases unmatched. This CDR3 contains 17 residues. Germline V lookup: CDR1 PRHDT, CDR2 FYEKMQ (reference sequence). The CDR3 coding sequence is TGTGCCAGCAGCTTAGCCCTGACAGGGGGCAGTAATTCACCCCTCCACTTT. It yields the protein CASSLALTGGSNSPLHF.

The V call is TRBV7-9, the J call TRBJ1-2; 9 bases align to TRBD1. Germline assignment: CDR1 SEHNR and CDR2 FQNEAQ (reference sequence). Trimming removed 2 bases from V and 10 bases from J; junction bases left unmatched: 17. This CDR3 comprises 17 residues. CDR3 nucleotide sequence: TGTGCCAGCAGCTTAATAACCGGGACAGGGATGGGTGAGGACTACACCTTC. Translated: CASSLITGTGMGEDYTF.

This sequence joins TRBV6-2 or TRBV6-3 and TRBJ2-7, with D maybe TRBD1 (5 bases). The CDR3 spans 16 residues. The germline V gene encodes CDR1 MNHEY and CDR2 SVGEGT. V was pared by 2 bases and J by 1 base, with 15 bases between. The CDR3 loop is CASSYGPQGPSYEQYF. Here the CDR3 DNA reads TGTGCCAGCAGTTACGGCCCCCAGGGCCCATCCTACGAGCAGTACTTC.

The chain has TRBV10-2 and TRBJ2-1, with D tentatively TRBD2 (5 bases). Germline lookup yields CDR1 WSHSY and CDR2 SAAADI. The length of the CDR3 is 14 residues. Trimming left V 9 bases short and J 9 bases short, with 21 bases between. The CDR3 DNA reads TGCGCCAGGTCCCGTTCGGGGAGTTTGGTTGAGCAGTTCTTC. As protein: CARSRSGSLVEQFF.

In DNA, the CDR3 is TGCGCCAGCAGCCCGGGGACAGCGGAAAACATTCAGTACTTC. The encoded protein is CASSPGTAENIQYF. The chain uses TRBV5-1 and TRBJ2-4, with 7 bases fitting TRBD1. The CDR3 is 14 amino acids. Germline-derived CDR1 and CDR2 are SGHRS and YFSETQ. V trimming: 4 bases; J trimming: 5 bases; junction bases outside the gene matches: 6. The whole variable domain, remainder taken from reference TRBV5-1 and TRBJ2-4, is KAGVTQTPRYLIKTRGQQVTLSCSPISGHRSVSWYQQTPGQGLQFLFEYFSETQRNKGNFPGRFSGRQFSNSRSEMNVSTLELGDSALYLCASSPGTAENIQYFGAGTRLSVL.

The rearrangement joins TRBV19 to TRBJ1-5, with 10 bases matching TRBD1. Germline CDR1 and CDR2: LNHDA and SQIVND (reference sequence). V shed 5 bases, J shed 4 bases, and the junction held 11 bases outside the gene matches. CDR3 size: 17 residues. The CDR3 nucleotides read TGTGCCAGTAGTTTGACTGCCCGGACAGGGGGAAATCAGCCCCAGCATTTT. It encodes CASSLTARTGGNQPQHF.

In DNA, the CDR3 is TGTGCCAGCTCATTTGAGAGAGAACTGTTTTTT. Translating it yields CASSFERELFF. The chain links TRBV18 to TRBJ1-4; the D is unclear. The CDR3 loop spans 11 amino acids. Trimming shortened V by 5 bases and J by 12 bases, and 10 bases separated the two germline ends. CDR1 and CDR2 (germline): KGHSH, LQKENI.

The CDR3 coding sequence is TGTGCCAGCAGTTTATGGGGGGGACAGGGATATTCACCCCTCCACTTT. Amino acid sequence: CASSLWGGQGYSPLHF. This sequence joins TRBV28 and TRBJ1-6; 9 bases match TRBD1. Germline V gene sequence: CDR1 MDHEN, CDR2 SYDVKM. J gave up 8 bases and V 0 bases, and 5 bases lay outside the gene matches. The CDR3 consists of 16 residues.

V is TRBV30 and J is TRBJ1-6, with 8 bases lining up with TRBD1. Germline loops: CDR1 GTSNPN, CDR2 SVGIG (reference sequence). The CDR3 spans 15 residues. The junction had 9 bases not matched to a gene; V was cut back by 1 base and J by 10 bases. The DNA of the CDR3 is TGTGCCTGGAGTGATGGACAGGGAGATATATCACCCCTCCACTTT. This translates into CAWSDGQGDISPLHF.

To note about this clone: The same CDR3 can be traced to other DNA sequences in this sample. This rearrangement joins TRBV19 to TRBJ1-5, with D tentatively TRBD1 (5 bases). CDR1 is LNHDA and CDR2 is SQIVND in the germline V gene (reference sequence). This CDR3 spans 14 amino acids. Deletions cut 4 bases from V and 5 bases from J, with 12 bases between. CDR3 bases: TGTGCCAGTAGTAGGGGTCAGGGTTATCAGCCCCAGCATTTT. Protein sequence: CASSRGQGYQPQHF.

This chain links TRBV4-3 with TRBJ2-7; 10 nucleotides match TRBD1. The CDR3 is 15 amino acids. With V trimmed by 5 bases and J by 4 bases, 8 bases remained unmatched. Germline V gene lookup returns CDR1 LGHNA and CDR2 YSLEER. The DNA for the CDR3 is TGCGCCAGCAGCGCCCCGGGACAGGGGATGTACGAGCAGTACTTC. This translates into CASSAPGQGMYEQYF.

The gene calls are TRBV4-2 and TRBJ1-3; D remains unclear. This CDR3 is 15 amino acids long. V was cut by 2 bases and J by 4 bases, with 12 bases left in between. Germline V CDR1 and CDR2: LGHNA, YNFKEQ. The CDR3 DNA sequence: TGTGCCAGCAGCCAAACCCTAGAGGAGGGAAACACCATATATTTT. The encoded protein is CASSQTLEEGNTIYF.

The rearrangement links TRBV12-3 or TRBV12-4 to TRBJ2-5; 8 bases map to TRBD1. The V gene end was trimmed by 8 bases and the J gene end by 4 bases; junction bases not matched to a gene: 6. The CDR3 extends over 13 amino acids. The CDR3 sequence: CASGQGARETQYF. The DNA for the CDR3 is TGTGCCAGCGGGCAGGGGGCACGAGAGACCCAGTACTTC.

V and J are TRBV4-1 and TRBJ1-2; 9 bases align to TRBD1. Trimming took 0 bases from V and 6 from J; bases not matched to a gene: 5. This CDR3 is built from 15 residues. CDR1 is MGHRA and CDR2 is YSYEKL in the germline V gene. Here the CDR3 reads CASSQDGTGLDGYTF. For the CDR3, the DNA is TGCGCCAGCAGCCAAGATGGGACAGGGCTCGATGGCTACACCTTC.

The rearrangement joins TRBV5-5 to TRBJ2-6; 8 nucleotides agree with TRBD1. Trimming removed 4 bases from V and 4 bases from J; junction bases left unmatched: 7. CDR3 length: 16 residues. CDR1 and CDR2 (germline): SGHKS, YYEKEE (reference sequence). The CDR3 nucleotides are TGTGCCAGCAGCAAGGGACAGGCCCCGGGGGCCAACGTCCTGACTTTC. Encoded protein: CASSKGQAPGANVLTF.

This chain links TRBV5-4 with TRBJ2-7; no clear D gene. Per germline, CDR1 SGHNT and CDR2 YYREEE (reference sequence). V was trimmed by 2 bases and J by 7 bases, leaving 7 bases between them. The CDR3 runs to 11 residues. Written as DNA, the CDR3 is TGTGCCAGCAGCTTTGGTCGGGAGCAGTACTTC. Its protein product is CASSFGREQYF.

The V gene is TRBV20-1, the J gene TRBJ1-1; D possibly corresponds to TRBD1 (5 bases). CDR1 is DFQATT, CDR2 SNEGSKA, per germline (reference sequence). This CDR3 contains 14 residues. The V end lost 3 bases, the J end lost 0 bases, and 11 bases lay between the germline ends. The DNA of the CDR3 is TGCAGTGCTAGTCAGGGCAACATGAACACTGAAGCTTTCTTT. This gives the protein CSASQGNMNTEAFF.